A single sample is the source of the 18 T cell receptor beta chains below, sequenced in a study of shared clonotypes between healthy human individuals. Data came from immunoSEQ multiplex PCR; TCRdb stores just in-frame clones and leaves some out. This sample has some 1.4 million clones, with approximately 97% found just once. Specimen: naive CD4+ T cells sorted from blood. Stated subset: CD45RA+ positively selected. The source is a man aged 25-40 years in good health.

This clone was recorded once. The chain links TRBV29-1 to TRBJ2-3; TRBD1 matches at 9 bases. The length of the CDR3 is 13 residues. The germline V gene has CDR1 SQVTM and CDR2 ANQGSEA. Germline trimming cut 6 bases from V and 1 base from J; bases unmatched to any gene: 2. CDR3 sequence reads: CSVRDRGTDTQYF. As DNA, the CDR3 is TGCAGCGTCCGGGACAGGGGCACAGATACGCAGTATTTT.

This clone appeared a single time. J is TRBJ2-7 and V is TRBV7-8, with 7 bases matching TRBD2. The CDR3 is 13 residues long. The germline V gene encodes CDR1 SGHVS and CDR2 FQNEAQ. V lost 1 base to trimming and J lost 13 bases; unmatched junction nucleotides: 10. CDR3 sequence: CASSLGLAEGGYF. In nucleotides, the CDR3 is TGTGCCAGCAGCTTAGGGCTAGCGGAGGGTGGCTACTTC.

This clone was seen only a few times. The chain combines TRBV5-4 with TRBJ1-2; no clear D gene. CDR1 and CDR2 from the germline V gene are SGHNT and YYREEE (reference sequence). The CDR3 extends over 12 amino acids. Between the trimmed V and J ends, which lost 4 bases and 2 bases, there was a span of 6 bases. The CDR3 here is CASSAVNYGYTF. The CDR3 nucleotides are TGTGCCAGCAGCGCCGTCAACTATGGCTACACCTTC.

This chain connects TRBV7-9 to TRBJ2-1, with D perhaps TRBD1 (6 bases). Germline V lookup: CDR1 SEHNR, CDR2 FQNEAQ (reference sequence). The CDR3 is made up of 14 amino acids. The V end lost 1 base, the J end lost 4 bases, and 8 bases lay between the germline ends. This CDR3 is CASSLGTAYNEQFF. The CDR3 DNA follows: TGTGCCAGCAGCTTAGGGACAGCGTACAATGAGCAGTTCTTC.

The CDR3: CASSPPALSGNTIYF. In DNA form, the CDR3 reads TGTGCCAGCTCACCACCGGCCCTCTCTGGAAACACCATATATTTT. This sequence joins TRBV18 and TRBJ1-3; no definite D call. Trimming removed 0 bases at V and 0 bases at J, with 6 bases between. Germline assignment: CDR1 KGHSH and CDR2 LQKENI. CDR3 size: 15 residues.

In nucleotides, the CDR3 is TGTGCCAGCAGCCAGGACCCAGGGACGTTCGTCGCAGGAGCTTTCTTT. Amino acid sequence: CASSQDPGTFVAGAFF. The J gene is TRBJ1-1, the V gene TRBV4-2; D might be TRBD1 (5 bases). V was cut by 3 bases and J by 10 bases, with 24 bases left in between. Germline values: CDR1 LGHNA, CDR2 YNFKEQ. The CDR3 spans 16 residues.

The chain carries TRBV5-1 and TRBJ2-6; no clear D. The germline gives CDR1 SGHRS, CDR2 YFSETQ. V was pared by 4 bases and J by 2 bases, with 7 bases between. The CDR3 covers 14 residues. CDR3 region: CASSPLPGANVLTF. In DNA, the CDR3 is TGCGCCAGCAGCCCACTCCCTGGGGCCAACGTCCTGACTTTC.

This chain uses TRBV7-9 with TRBJ1-2; TRBD1 agrees at 10 bases. In germline, CDR1 is SEHNR, CDR2 FQNEAQ (reference sequence). The trim removed 6 bases at V and 1 base at J, leaving 8 bases unmatched. The CDR3 has 16 amino acids. CDR3 residues: CASRADRGRGNYGYTF. CDR3 coding DNA: TGTGCCAGCAGGGCAGACAGGGGGCGGGGTAACTATGGCTACACCTTC.

In its sample, this clone was seen once. The chain carries TRBV7-2 and TRBJ2-2; D gene ambiguous. The CDR3 has 13 residues. Germline loops: CDR1 SGHTA, CDR2 FQGNSA. The ends were cut back, 7 bases at V and 4 bases at J, with 10 bases in the middle. DNA for the CDR3: TGTGCCAGCAAACCTGGAAGCACCGGGGAGCTGTTTTTT. Its translation is CASKPGSTGELFF.

This clone was counted a single time. The chain uses TRBV28 and TRBJ1-2; TRBD1 agrees at 9 bases. The CDR3 is made up of 13 amino acids. V trimming: 7 bases; J trimming: 8 bases; junction bases outside the gene matches: 8. The germline V gene has CDR1 MDHEN and CDR2 SYDVKM. CDR3 amino acids: CASNEGQGHGYTF. DNA for the CDR3: TGTGCCAGCAATGAAGGACAGGGGCACGGCTACACCTTC.

The CDR3 bases are TGTGCCAGTAGTATTTGGTTGGGGGTTGGTGGGGCCAACGTCCTGACTTTC. This codes for CASSIWLGVGGANVLTF. The rearrangement links TRBV19 to TRBJ2-6, with D possibly called TRBD1 or TRBD2 (5 bases each). Germline loops: CDR1 LNHDA, CDR2 SQIVND (reference sequence). The CDR3 totals 17 residues. V was clipped by 3 bases and J by 3 bases, with 15 bases between them. Combining the CDR3 with reference TRBV19 and TRBJ2-6 gives the whole variable domain DGGITQSPKYLFRKEGQNVTLSCEQNLNHDAMYWYRQDPGQGLRLIYYSQIVNDFQKGDIAEGYSVSREKKESFPLTVTSAQKNPTAFYLCASSIWLGVGGANVLTFGAGSRLTVL.

The rearrangement links TRBV11-2 to TRBJ2-1, with 9 nucleotides matching TRBD2. This CDR3 is built from 13 residues. The V segment lost 5 bases and the J segment 9 bases; nucleotides outside the gene matches: 5. Germline V gives CDR1 SGHAT, CDR2 FQNNGV. For the CDR3, the DNA is TGTGCCAGCAGCCCCCCTAGCGGGACTGAGCAGTTCTTC. Translating gives CASSPPSGTEQFF.

This clone was observed once. The gene calls are TRBV7-9 and TRBJ2-2; D is uncertain. Deletions cut 5 bases from V and 4 bases from J, with 17 bases between. Germline V gene sequence: CDR1 SEHNR, CDR2 FQNEAQ (reference sequence). CDR3 length: 16 residues. CDR3 amino acids: CASSALGTELTGELFF. The CDR3 region has the DNA TGTGCCAGCAGCGCTCTCGGAACAGAACTCACCGGGGAGCTGTTTTTT.

V is TRBV7-9 and J is TRBJ2-6; a weak D match, TRBD1 (6 bases). Trimming shortened V by 5 bases and J by 3 bases, and 14 bases separated the two germline ends. The CDR3 is made up of 16 amino acids. CDR1 and CDR2 from the germline V gene are SEHNR and FQNEAQ (reference sequence). Written as DNA, the CDR3 is TGTGCCAGCAGCCCTGGGTGGGGGCTTGGGGCCAACGTCCTGACTTTC. This codes for CASSPGWGLGANVLTF.

In this sample, this clone turned up once. CDR3 amino acids: CASSISAVYEQYF. Written as DNA, the CDR3 is TGTGCCAGTAGTATTTCGGCAGTCTACGAGCAGTACTTC. The V gene is TRBV19, the J gene TRBJ2-7; D is unresolved. CDR1 and CDR2 (germline): LNHDA, SQIVND (reference sequence). The CDR3 is 13 amino acids. V lost 3 bases, J lost 3 bases, and 9 bases lay in between.

The CDR3 region has the DNA TGTGCCAGCAGCTTCCGCCGGGGGGCGCTCACAGATACGCAGTATTTT. This gives the protein CASSFRRGALTDTQYF. The chain recombines TRBV5-8 with TRBJ2-3; maybe TRBD2 (7 bases). Per the germline V gene, CDR1 is SGHTS and CDR2 is YDEGEE. The CDR3 runs to 16 residues. V lost 2 bases and J lost 2, with 15 bases in between. Full variable domain (outside the CDR3, taken from reference TRBV5-8 and TRBJ2-3): EAGVTQSPTHLIKTRGQQATLRCSPISGHTSVYWYQQALGLGLQFLLWYDEGEERNRGNFPPRFSGRQFPNYSSELNVNALELEDSALYLCASSFRRGALTDTQYFGPGTRLTVL.

The chain couples TRBV29-1 to TRBJ2-5, with D unresolved. V lost 5 bases and J lost 0, with 10 bases in between. The V gene's germline CDR1 is SQVTM and CDR2 ANQGSEA. The CDR3 runs 13 residues. CDR3: CSVRPRYQETQYF. CDR3 coding DNA: TGCAGCGTTCGCCCGAGGTACCAAGAGACCCAGTACTTC.

The chain links TRBV30 to TRBJ1-2; D is unresolved. The CDR3 covers 13 residues. V was cut by 2 bases and J by 2 bases, with 9 bases left in between. Germline-derived CDR1 and CDR2 are GTSNPN and SVGIG (reference sequence). The CDR3 sequence is CAWSPTANYGYTF. The CDR3 coding sequence is TGTGCCTGGAGTCCAACAGCAAACTATGGCTACACCTTC.